This T cell receptor (beta chain) came from a study of cytomegalovirus exposure and HLA in healthy donors. Study-level findings and limits: The investigators catalogued 150 to 200 TCR beta chains as cytomegalovirus-associated.

TCRdb keeps only in-frame clones here, not all; method: immunoSEQ multiplex PCR. This table holds 200,000 to 250,000 clones, roughly 84% found once. This CDR3 is 15 amino acids long. In germline, CDR1 is GTSNPN, CDR2 SVGIG (reference sequence). Trimming cost V 0 bases and J 8 bases; bases outside gene matches: 8. On this clone: The antigen is undetermined.

This clonotype was obtained from a woman between 18 and 29 years old in good health and CMV-seropositive. The sequenced sample was PBMCs. This chain uses TRBV30 with TRBJ1-4; 8 bases are a match to TRBD1. In DNA, the CDR3 is TGTGCCTGGAGTGTATGGACAGGGCTGGGCGAAAAACTGTTTTTT. Amino acid sequence: CAWSVWTGLGEKLFF. The full variable domain, its missing parts supplied by reference TRBV30 and TRBJ1-4, is SQTIHQWPATLVQPVGSPLSLECTVEGTSNPNLYWYRQAAGRGLQLLFYSVGIGQISSEVPQNLSASRPQDRQFILSSKKLLLSDSGFYLCAWSVWTGLGEKLFFGSGTQLSVL.